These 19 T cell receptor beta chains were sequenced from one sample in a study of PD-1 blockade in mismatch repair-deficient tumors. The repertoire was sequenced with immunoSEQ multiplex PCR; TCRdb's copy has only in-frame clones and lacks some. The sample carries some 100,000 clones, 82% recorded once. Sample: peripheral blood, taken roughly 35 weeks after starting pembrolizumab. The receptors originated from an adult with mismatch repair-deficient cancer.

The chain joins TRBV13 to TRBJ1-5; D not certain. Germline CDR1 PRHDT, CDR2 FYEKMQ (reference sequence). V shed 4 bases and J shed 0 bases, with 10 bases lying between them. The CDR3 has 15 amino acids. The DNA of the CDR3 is TGTGCCAGCAGCTCACAGATCCATAGCAATCAGCCCCAGCATTTT. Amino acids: CASSSQIHSNQPQHF.

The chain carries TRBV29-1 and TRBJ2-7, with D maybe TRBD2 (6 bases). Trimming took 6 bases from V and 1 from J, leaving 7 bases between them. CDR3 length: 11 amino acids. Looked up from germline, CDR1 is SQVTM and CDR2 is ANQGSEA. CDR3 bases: TGCAGCGTGCTAGCGTCCTACGAGCAGTACTTC. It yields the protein CSVLASYEQYF.

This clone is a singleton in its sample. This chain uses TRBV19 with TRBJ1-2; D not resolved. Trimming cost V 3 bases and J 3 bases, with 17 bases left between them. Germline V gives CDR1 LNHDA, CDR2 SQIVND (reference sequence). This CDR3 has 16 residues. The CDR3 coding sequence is TGTGCCAGTAGTATCTTAATCCTAGGACGGGACTATGGCTACACCTTC. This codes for CASSILILGRDYGYTF.

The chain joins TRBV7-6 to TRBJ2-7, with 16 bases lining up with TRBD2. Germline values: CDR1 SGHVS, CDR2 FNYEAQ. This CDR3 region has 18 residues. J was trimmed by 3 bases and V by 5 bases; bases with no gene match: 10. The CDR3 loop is CASSRGGLAGGRRYEQYF. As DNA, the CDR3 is TGTGCCAGCAGCAGAGGGGGACTAGCGGGAGGGCGACGCTACGAGCAGTACTTC.

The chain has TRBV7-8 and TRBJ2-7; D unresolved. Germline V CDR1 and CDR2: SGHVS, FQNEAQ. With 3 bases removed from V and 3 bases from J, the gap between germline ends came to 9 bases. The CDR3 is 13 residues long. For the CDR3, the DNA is TGTGCCAGCAGCTTCGCGAAAAACTACGAGCAGTACTTC. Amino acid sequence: CASSFAKNYEQYF. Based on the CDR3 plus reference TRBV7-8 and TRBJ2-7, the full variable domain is GAGVSQSPRYKVAKRGQDVALRCDPISGHVSLFWYQQALGQGPEFLTYFQNEAQLDKSGLPSDRFFAERPEGSVSTLKIQRTQQEDSAVYLCASSFAKNYEQYFGPGTRLTVT.

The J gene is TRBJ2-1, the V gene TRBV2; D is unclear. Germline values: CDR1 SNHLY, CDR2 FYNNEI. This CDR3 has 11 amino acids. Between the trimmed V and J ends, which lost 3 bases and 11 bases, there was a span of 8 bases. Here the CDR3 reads CASSEEQKQFF. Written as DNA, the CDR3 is TGTGCCAGCAGTGAGGAGCAGAAGCAGTTCTTC. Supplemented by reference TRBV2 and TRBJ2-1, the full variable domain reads EPEVTQTPSHQVTQMGQEVILRCVPISNHLYFYWYRQILGQKVEFLVSFYNNEISEKSEIFDDQFSVERPDGSNFTLKIRSTKLEDSAMYFCASSEEQKQFFGPGTRLTVL.

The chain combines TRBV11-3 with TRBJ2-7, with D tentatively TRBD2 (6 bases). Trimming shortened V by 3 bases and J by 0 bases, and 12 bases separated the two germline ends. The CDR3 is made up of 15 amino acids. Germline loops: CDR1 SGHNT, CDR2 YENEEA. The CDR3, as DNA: TGTGCCAGCAGCTTGGAGGGGCAAAGCTCCTACGAGCAGTACTTC. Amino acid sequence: CASSLEGQSSYEQYF. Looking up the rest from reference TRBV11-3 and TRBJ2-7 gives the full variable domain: EAGVVQSPRYKIIEKKQPVAFWCNPISGHNTLYWYLQNLGQGPELLIRYENEEAVDDSQLPKDRFSAERLKGVDSTLKIQPAELGDSAVYLCASSLEGQSSYEQYFGPGTRLTVT.

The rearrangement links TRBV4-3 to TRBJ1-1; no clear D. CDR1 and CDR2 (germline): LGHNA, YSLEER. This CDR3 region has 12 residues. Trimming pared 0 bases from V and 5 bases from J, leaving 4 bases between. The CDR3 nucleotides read TGCGCCAGCAGCCAAGATTTGACTGAAGCTTTCTTT. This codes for CASSQDLTEAFF.

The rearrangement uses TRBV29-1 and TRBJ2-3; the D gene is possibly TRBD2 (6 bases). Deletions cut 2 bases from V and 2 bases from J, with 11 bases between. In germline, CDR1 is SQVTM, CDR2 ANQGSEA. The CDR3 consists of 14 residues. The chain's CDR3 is CSVEPLANTDTQYF. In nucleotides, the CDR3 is TGCAGCGTTGAACCCCTAGCGAACACAGATACGCAGTATTTT.

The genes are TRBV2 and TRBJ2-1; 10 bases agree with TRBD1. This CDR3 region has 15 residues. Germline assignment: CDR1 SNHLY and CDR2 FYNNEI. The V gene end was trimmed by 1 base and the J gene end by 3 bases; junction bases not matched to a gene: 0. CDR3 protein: CASSEGTGGYNEQFF. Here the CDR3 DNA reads TGTGCCAGCAGTGAAGGGACAGGGGGCTACAATGAGCAGTTCTTC. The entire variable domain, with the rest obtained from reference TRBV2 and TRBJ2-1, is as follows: EPEVTQTPSHQVTQMGQEVILRCVPISNHLYFYWYRQILGQKVEFLVSFYNNEISEKSEIFDDQFSVERPDGSNFTLKIRSTKLEDSAMYFCASSEGTGGYNEQFFGPGTRLTVL.

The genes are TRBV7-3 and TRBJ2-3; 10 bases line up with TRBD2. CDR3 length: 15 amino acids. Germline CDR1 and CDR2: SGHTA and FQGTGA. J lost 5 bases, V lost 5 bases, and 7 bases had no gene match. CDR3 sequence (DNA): TGTGCCAGCAGCCTCACTAGCGGGACGGAAGATACGCAGTATTTT. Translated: CASSLTSGTEDTQYF.

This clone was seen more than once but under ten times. In DNA form, the CDR3 reads TGTGCCAGCAATGCGGCGGCTGGAAACACCATATATTTT. Translating gives CASNAAAGNTIYF. The chain carries TRBV7-9 and TRBJ1-3; D remains unclear. Germline V gene data show CDR1 as SEHNR and CDR2 as FQNEAQ (reference sequence). This CDR3 spans 13 amino acids. V was cut by 7 bases and J by 2 bases, with 9 bases left in between.

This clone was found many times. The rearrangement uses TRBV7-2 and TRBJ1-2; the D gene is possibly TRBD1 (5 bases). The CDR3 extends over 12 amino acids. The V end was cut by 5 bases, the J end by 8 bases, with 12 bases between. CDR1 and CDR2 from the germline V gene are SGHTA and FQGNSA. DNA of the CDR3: TGTGCCAGCAGCACCGGGACGTCCGGCTACACCTTC. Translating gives CASSTGTSGYTF.

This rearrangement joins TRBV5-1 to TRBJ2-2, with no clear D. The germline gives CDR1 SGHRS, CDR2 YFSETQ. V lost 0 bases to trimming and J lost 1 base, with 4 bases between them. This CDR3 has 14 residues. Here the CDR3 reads CASSLDLNTGELFF. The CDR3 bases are TGCGCCAGCAGCTTGGACCTGAACACCGGGGAGCTGTTTTTT.

The chain's CDR3 is CASSSPREIYEQFF. CDR3 DNA: TGTGCCAGCAGTTCACCACGGGAGATTTATGAGCAGTTCTTC. The chain couples TRBV27 to TRBJ2-1; possibly TRBD2 for D (6 bases). Trimming pared 4 bases from V and 8 bases from J, leaving 15 bases between. Germline V lookup: CDR1 MNHEY, CDR2 SMNVEV (reference sequence). There are 14 residues in the CDR3.

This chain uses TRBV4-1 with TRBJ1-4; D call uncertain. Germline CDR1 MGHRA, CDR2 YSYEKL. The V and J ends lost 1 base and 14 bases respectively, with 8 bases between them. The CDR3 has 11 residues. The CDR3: CASSQGLSLFF. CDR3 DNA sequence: TGCGCCAGCAGCCAAGGTCTATCGCTGTTTTTT.

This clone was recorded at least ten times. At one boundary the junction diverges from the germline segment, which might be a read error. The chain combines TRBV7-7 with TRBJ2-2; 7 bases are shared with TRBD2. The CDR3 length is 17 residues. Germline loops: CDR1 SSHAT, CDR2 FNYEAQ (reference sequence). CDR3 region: CASSLATAGSNTGELFF. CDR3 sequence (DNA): TGTGCTAGCAGCTTAGCGACAGCGGGATCGAACACCGGGGAGCTGTTTTTT. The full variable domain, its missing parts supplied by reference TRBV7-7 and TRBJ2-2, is GAGVSQSPRYKVTKRGQDVTLRCDPISSHATLYWYQQALGQGPEFLTYFNYEAQPDKSGLPSDRFSAERPEGSISTLTIQRTEQRDSAMYRCASSLATAGSNTGELFFGEGSRLTVL.

The CDR3 sequence: CAISDPGKSYGYTF. CDR3 bases: TGTGCCATCAGTGACCCAGGGAAGTCCTATGGCTACACCTTC. This chain joins TRBV10-3 and TRBJ1-2, with a tentative D call TRBD1 (5 bases). There are 14 residues in the CDR3. V was trimmed by 3 bases and J by 4 bases, leaving 12 bases between them. Germline CDR1 and CDR2: ENHRY and SYGVKD.

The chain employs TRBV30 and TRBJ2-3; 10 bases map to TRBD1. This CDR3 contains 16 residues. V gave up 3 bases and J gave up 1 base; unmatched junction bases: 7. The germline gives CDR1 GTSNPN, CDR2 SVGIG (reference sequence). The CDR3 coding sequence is TGTGCCTGGAGCCGACGGGACAGGGGAGGCACAGATACGCAGTATTTT. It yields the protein CAWSRRDRGGTDTQYF.